This is a list of T cell receptor beta chains from one sample in a study of graft-versus-host responses after intestinal transplantation. The method was immunoSEQ multiplex PCR; TCRdb's version includes in-frame clones alone and lacks a portion of them. The sample includes approximately 82,000 clones, 90% to 95% of them seen just once. No antigens are known for them. Sequencing used unstimulated CD4+ T cells sorted from spleen or lymph node cells, obtained before intestinal transplant. The receptor source for this set is a human donor who received an intestinal transplant. The CDR3 runs from the conserved cysteine through the conserved F or W. Fields, in order: D gene, J gene, V gene, clone size, CDR3 DNA, CDR3 protein. The D gene is left open where the match is weak. Some rows have no size entry. The others give once, few or many, or a class for an expanded clone.

d_call: -; j_call: TRBJ2-7; v_call: TRBV15; clone_size: -; cdr3_nt: TGTGCCACCAGCAGAGATCCCCAGGGAACCTACGAGCAGTACTTC; cdr3_aa: CATSRDPQGTYEQYF
d_call: TRBD1; j_call: TRBJ2-7; v_call: TRBV6-1; clone_size: -; cdr3_nt: TGTGCCAGCACCAGACAGGGTGGGCAATCCTACGAGCAGTACTTC; cdr3_aa: CASTRQGGQSYEQYF
d_call: TRBD1; j_call: TRBJ1-2; v_call: TRBV4-1; clone_size: -; cdr3_nt: TGCGCCAGCAGCCAAGTTGCTAGACAGGGGGCGACCTATGGCTACACCTTC; cdr3_aa: CASSQVARQGATYGYTF
d_call: -; j_call: TRBJ1-2; v_call: TRBV7-2; clone_size: -; cdr3_nt: TGTGCCAGCAGCATGTTCAGCTATGGCTACACCTTC; cdr3_aa: CASSMFSYGYTF
d_call: TRBD1; j_call: TRBJ1-5; v_call: TRBV19; clone_size: -; cdr3_nt: TGTGCCAGTAGCCCGGGACAGCTACGCAATCAGCCCCAGCATTTT; cdr3_aa: CASSPGQLRNQPQHF
d_call: -; j_call: TRBJ1-4; v_call: TRBV11-2; clone_size: -; cdr3_nt: TGTGCCAGCAGCTTCACGTTAGAGAGTGAAAAACTGTTTTTT; cdr3_aa: CASSFTLESEKLFF
d_call: -; j_call: TRBJ1-1; v_call: TRBV7-2; clone_size: -; cdr3_nt: TGTGCCAGCAGCTTCAAGGGGGACACTGAAGCTTTCTTT; cdr3_aa: CASSFKGDTEAFF
d_call: -; j_call: TRBJ1-2; v_call: TRBV7-2; clone_size: -; cdr3_nt: TGTGCCACTACCCCCGGGACATATAATAACTATGGCTACACCTTC; cdr3_aa: CATTPGTYNNYGYTF
d_call: -; j_call: TRBJ2-6; v_call: TRBV19; clone_size: -; cdr3_nt: TGTGCCAGTAGTATAGGGCGGGGCGCTGGGGCCAACGTCCTGACTTTC; cdr3_aa: CASSIGRGAGANVLTF
d_call: -; j_call: TRBJ2-3; v_call: TRBV7-9; clone_size: -; cdr3_nt: TGTGCCAGCAGCTTGGACACCGCCACAGATACGCAGTATTTT; cdr3_aa: CASSLDTATDTQYF
d_call: TRBD1; j_call: TRBJ2-7; v_call: TRBV6-6; clone_size: -; cdr3_nt: TGTGCCAGCAGCGCCCCTTGGGACAGCTCCTACGAGCAGTACTTC; cdr3_aa: CASSAPWDSSYEQYF
d_call: TRBD1; j_call: TRBJ1-2; v_call: TRBV30; clone_size: -; cdr3_nt: TGTGCCTTACGAGGGGACAGGGGGCTTGGCTACACCTTC; cdr3_aa: CALRGDRGLGYTF
d_call: -; j_call: TRBJ2-7; v_call: TRBV9; clone_size: once; cdr3_nt: TGTGCCAGCAGCGTAGCTACTAACGCAGGGGACGGCGAGCAGTACTTC; cdr3_aa: CASSVATNAGDGEQYF
d_call: -; j_call: TRBJ2-1; v_call: TRBV6-5; clone_size: -; cdr3_nt: TGTGCCAGTCCCCTCGGGAAAGGCCGCGACAATGAGCAGTTCTTC; cdr3_aa: CASPLGKGRDNEQFF
d_call: -; j_call: TRBJ2-1; v_call: TRBV7-9; clone_size: -; cdr3_nt: TGTGCCAGCAGCCCCTGGACGGGAAACAATGAGCAGTTCTTC; cdr3_aa: CASSPWTGNNEQFF